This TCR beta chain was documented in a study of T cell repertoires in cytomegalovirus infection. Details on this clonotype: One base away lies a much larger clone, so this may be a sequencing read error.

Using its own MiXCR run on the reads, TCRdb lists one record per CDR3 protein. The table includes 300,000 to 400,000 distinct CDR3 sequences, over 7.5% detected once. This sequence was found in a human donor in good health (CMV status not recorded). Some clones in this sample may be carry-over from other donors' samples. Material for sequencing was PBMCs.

CDR3 loop: CSARPQAGDTDTQYF. In DNA, the CDR3 is TGCAGTGCTAGACCACAAGCGGGAGATACAGATACGCAGTATTTT. The gene calls are TRBV20-1 and TRBJ2-3, with 8 nucleotides matching TRBD2. This CDR3 comprises 15 residues. Germline-derived CDR1 and CDR2 are DFQATT and SNEGSKA (reference sequence). After removal of 2 bases from V and 3 bases from J, the junction contained 7 bases not matched to a gene.